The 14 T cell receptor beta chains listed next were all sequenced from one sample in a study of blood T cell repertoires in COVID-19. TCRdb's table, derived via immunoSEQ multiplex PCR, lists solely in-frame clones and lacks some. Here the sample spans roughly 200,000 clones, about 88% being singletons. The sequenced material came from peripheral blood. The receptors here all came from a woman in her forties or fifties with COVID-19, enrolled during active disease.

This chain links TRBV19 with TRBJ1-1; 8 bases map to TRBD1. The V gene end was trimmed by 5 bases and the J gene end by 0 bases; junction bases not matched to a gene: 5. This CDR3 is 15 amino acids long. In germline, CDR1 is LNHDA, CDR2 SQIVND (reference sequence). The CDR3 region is CASSVDREVNTEAFF. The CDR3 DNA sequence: TGTGCCAGTAGTGTGGACAGGGAGGTGAACACTGAAGCTTTCTTT.

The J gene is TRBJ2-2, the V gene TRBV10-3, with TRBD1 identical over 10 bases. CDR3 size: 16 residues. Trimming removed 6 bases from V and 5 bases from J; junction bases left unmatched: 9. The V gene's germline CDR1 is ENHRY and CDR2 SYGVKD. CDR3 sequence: CAIREAGTGETGELFF. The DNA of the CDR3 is TGTGCCATCAGAGAGGCCGGGACAGGGGAAACCGGGGAGCTGTTTTTT.

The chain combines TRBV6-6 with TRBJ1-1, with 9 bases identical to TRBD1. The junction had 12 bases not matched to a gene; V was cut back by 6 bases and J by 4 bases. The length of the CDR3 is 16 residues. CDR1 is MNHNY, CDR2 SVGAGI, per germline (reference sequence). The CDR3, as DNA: TGTGCCAGCAGCCGACCGACAGGGGGTTTGAGCACTGAAGCTTTCTTT. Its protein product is CASSRPTGGLSTEAFF.

The CDR3 coding sequence is TGCAGCGTTTATAAGCCCCGGGACAGGGGTTTCACTGAAGCTTTCTTT. It yields the protein CSVYKPRDRGFTEAFF. V usage is TRBV29-1 and J usage is TRBJ1-1; 10 positions match TRBD1. The ends lost 5 bases at V and 4 bases at J; junction bases unmatched: 13. Germline V gene data show CDR1 as SQVTM and CDR2 as ANQGSEA. This CDR3 is built from 16 residues.

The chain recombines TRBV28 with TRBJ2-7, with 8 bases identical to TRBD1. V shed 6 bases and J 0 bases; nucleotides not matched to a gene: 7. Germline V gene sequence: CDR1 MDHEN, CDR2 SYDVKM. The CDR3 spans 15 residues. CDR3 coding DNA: TGTGCCAGCAGCCCTCGGGACAGGAGCTCCTACGAGCAGTACTTC. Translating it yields CASSPRDRSSYEQYF.

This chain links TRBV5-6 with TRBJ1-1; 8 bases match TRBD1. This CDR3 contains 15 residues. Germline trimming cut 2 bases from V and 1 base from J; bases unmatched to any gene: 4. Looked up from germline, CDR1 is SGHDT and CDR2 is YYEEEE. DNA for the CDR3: TGTGCCAGCAGCTTTCGAGGGACAGGGAACACTGAAGCTTTCTTT. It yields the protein CASSFRGTGNTEAFF.

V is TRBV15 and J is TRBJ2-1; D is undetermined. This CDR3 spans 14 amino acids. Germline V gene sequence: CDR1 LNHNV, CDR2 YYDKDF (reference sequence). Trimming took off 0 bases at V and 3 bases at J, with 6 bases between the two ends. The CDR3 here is CATSRDLSYNEQFF. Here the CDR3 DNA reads TGTGCCACCAGCAGAGATCTGAGCTACAATGAGCAGTTCTTC.

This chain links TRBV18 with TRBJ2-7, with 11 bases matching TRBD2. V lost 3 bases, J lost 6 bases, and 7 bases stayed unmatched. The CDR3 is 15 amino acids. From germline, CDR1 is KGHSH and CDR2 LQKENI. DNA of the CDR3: TGTGCCAGCTCACCCTTAGCGGGGGGGTCCGGCGAGCAGTACTTC. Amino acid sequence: CASSPLAGGSGEQYF.

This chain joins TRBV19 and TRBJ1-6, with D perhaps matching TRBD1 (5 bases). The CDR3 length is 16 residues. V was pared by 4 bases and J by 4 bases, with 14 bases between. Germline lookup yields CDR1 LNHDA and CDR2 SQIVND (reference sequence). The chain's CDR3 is CASSTSWGKYNSPLHF. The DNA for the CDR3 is TGTGCCAGTAGTACATCTTGGGGCAAGTATAATTCACCCCTCCACTTT. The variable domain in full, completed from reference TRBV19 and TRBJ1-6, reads DGGITQSPKYLFRKEGQNVTLSCEQNLNHDAMYWYRQDPGQGLRLIYYSQIVNDFQKGDIAEGYSVSREKKESFPLTVTSAQKNPTAFYLCASSTSWGKYNSPLHFGNGTRLTVT.

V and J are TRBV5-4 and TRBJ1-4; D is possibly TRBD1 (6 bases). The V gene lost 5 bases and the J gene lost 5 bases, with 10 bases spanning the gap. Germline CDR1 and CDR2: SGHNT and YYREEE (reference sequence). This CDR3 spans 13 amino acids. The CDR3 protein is CASSDGQNEKLFF. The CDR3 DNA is TGTGCCAGCAGTGACGGACAGAATGAAAAACTGTTTTTT.

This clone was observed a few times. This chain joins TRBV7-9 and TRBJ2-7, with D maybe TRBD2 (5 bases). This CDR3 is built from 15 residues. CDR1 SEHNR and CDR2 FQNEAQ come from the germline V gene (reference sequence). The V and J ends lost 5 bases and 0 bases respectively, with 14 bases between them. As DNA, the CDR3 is TGTGCCAGCAGCCCGACGGGGAAGGGCTCCTACGAGCAGTACTTC. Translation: CASSPTGKGSYEQYF. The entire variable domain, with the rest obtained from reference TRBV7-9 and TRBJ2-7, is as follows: DTGVSQNPRHKITKRGQNVTFRCDPISEHNRLYWYRQTLGQGPEFLTYFQNEAQLEKSRLLSDRFSAERPKGSFSTLEIQRTEQGDSAMYLCASSPTGKGSYEQYFGPGTRLTVT.

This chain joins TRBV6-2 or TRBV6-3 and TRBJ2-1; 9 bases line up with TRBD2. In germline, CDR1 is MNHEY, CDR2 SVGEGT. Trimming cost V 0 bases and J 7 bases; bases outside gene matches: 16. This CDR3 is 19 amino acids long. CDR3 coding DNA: TGTGCCAGCAGTTACTCTTGGGCCCCTAAAGCGGGGGGAGGAAATGAGCAGTTCTTC. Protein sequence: CASSYSWAPKAGGGNEQFF.

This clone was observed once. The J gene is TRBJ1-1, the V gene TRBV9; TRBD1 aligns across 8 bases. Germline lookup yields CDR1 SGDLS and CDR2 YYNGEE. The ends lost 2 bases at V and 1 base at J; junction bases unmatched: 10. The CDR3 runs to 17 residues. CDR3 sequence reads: CASSVAPLGTGNTEAFF. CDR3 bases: TGTGCCAGCAGCGTCGCCCCCCTAGGGACAGGGAACACTGAAGCTTTCTTT.

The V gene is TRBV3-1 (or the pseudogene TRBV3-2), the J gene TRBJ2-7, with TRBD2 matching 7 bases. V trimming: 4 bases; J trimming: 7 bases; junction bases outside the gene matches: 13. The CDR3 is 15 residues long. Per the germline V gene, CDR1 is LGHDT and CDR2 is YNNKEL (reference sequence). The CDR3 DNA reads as TGTGCCAGCAGCCCGTCCTCCGGGGGGAGGGGTGAGCAGTACTTC. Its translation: CASSPSSGGRGEQYF.